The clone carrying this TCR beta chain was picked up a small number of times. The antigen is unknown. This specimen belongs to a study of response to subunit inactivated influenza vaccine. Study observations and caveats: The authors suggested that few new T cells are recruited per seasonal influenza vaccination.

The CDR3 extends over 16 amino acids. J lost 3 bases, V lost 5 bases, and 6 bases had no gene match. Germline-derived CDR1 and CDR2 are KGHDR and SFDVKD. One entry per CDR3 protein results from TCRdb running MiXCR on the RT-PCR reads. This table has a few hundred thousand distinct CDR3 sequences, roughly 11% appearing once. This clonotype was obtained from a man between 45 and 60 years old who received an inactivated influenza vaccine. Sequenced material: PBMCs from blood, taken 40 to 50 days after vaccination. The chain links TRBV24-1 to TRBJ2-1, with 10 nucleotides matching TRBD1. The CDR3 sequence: CATSARTGGFYNEQFF. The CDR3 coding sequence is TGTGCCACCAGTGCCCGGACAGGGGGATTCTACAATGAGCAGTTCTTC.